The T cell receptor (beta chain) described here comes from a study of blood T cells in healthy people across ages. Through a sample-barcoded 5' primer and a J-beta primer mix, a second PCR was run for about 6 to 11 cycles. Unique molecular identifiers of 12 random nucleotides labeled each cDNA. Each CDR3 protein is one row after TCRdb ran MiXCR on the 5' RACE reads. This sample has about 760,000 distinct CDR3 sequences, with 25% found just once. Study conclusions and caveats: When set beside aged donors, long-lived donors presented more naive CD4+ cells and higher diversity. Observed TCR beta diversity per million T cells went down as age went up. This fall followed a roughly linear course with age.

V lost 2 bases, J lost 8 bases, and 14 bases lay in between. The CDR3 is 13 amino acids. Germline-derived CDR1 and CDR2 are SQVTM and ANQGSEA. As for this clonotype: The antigen is unknown.

The same specimen was also included in a second study, on T cells of mothers and their children. That work states: An overlap that was slightly higher, though non-significant, was seen in related mother-child pairs versus unrelated pairs.

This TCR was recovered from a boy aged 5-17 years in good health. Source material: blood. V gene TRBV29-1 combines with J gene TRBJ2-3; D might be TRBD1 or TRBD2, each matching 5 bases. CDR3 nucleotides: TGCAGCGTTGAACCCCAGGGTGAGGGTACGCAGTATTTT. Amino acid sequence: CSVEPQGEGTQYF.